The clone carrying this TCR beta chain was observed many times. Its specificity is not known. The data are from a study of neurological immune-mediated disorders. Study conclusions and caveats: HTLV-1-associated myelopathy had the most TCR clonal expansion, while multiple sclerosis had the least, a level that fell below healthy controls. On phylogenetic grouping, the repertoires of 18 of 34 multiple sclerosis patients fell within one related-CDR3 cluster, constituting a possible signature. None of the CDR3 amino acid sequences in expanded clones turned up in more than one subject, which points to private repertoires in all groups.

It was by 5'RACE with 10-nucleotide random UMIs that the cDNA was made. One entry per CDR3 protein results from TCRdb running MiXCR on the 5' RACE reads. The table shows some 80,000 distinct CDR3 sequences, with almost 6% occurring only once. The time point is: longitudinal time-point 2. Trimming pared 4 bases from V and 0 bases from J, leaving 7 bases between. Germline V gives CDR1 SGHRS, CDR2 YFSETQ. The CDR3 contains 14 residues. The sequenced sample consisted of PBMCs. The sequence was collected from a woman aged 60-75 years with multiple sclerosis. The chain joins TRBV5-1 to TRBJ1-4; D is unclear. Written as DNA, the CDR3 is TGCGCCAGCAGCCCGACCACAACTAATGAAAAACTGTTTTTT. It specifies CASSPTTTNEKLFF.